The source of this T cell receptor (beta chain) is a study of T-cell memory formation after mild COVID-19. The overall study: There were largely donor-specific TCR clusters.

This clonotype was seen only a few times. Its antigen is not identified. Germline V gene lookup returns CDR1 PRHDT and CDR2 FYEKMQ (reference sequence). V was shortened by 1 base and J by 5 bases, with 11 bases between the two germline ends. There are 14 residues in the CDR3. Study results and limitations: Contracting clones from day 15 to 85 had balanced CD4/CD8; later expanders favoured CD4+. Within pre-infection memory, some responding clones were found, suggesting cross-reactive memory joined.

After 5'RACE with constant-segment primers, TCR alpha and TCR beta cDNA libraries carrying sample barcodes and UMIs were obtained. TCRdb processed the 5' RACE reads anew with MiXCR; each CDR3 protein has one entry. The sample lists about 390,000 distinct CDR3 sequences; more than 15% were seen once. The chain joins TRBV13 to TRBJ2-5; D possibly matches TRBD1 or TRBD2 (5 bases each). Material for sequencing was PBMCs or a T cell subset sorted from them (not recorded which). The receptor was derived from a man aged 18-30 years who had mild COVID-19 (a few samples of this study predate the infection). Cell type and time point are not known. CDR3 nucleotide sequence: TGTGCCAGCAGCTTAGTCAGAGGGGTGGAGACCCAGTACTTC. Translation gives CASSLVRGVETQYF. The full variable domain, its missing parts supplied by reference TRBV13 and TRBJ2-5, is AAGVIQSPRHLIKEKRETATLKCYPIPRHDTVYWYQQGPGQDPQFLISFYEKMQSDKGSIPDRFSAQQFSDYHSELNMSSLELGDSALYFCASSLVRGVETQYFGPGTRLLVL.